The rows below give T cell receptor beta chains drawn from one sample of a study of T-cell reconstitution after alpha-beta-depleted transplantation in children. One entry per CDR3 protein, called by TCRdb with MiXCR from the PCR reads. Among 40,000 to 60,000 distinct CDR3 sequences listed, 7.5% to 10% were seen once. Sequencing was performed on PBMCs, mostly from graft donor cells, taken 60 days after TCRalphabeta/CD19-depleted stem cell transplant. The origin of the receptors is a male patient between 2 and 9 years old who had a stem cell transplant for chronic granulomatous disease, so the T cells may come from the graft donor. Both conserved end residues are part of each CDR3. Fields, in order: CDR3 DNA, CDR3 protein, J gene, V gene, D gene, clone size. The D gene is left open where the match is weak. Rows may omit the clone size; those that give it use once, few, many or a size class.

cdr3_nt: TGTGCCAGCAGCTTAGGACAGGGCTATGGCTACACCTTC
cdr3_aa: CASSLGQGYGYTF
j_call: TRBJ1-2
v_call: TRBV7-3
d_call: TRBD1
clone_size: many

cdr3_nt: TGCGCCAGCAGCTTGGAGCCGGGGCAAGAGACCCAGTACTTC
cdr3_aa: CASSLEPGQETQYF
j_call: TRBJ2-5
v_call: TRBV5-1
d_call: NA
clone_size: many

cdr3_nt: TGTGCCAGCAGTCCTACTGCAGGGGGCGATGAGCAGTTCTTC
cdr3_aa: CASSPTAGGDEQFF
j_call: TRBJ2-1
v_call: TRBV3-1
d_call: TRBD1
clone_size: NA

cdr3_nt: TGTGCCAGCAGTTCTCCCGGGACAGGGGTACAAGAGACCCAGTACTTC
cdr3_aa: CASSSPGTGVQETQYF
j_call: TRBJ2-5
v_call: TRBV12-3/TRBV12-4
d_call: TRBD1
clone_size: many

cdr3_nt: TGCAGTGCTAGATCACAGCGGGATAACCAAGAGACCCAGTACTTC
cdr3_aa: CSARSQRDNQETQYF
j_call: TRBJ2-5
v_call: TRBV20-1
d_call: TRBD2
clone_size: NA

cdr3_nt: TGTGCCAGCAGTCCTAGCGGGAAAAATGAGCAGTTCTTC
cdr3_aa: CASSPSGKNEQFF
j_call: TRBJ2-1
v_call: TRBV27
d_call: TRBD2
clone_size: many

cdr3_nt: TGTGCCAGCAGCCCAAGAGGGGACAGGGGCTCGGTCTTC
cdr3_aa: CASSPRGDRGSVF
j_call: TRBJ2-1
v_call: TRBV7-9
d_call: TRBD1
clone_size: NA

cdr3_nt: TGTGCCAGCAGCTTGGCCTGGACAGGCCAATACGAGCAGTACTTC
cdr3_aa: CASSLAWTGQYEQYF
j_call: TRBJ2-7
v_call: TRBV5-6
d_call: TRBD1
clone_size: NA

cdr3_nt: TGTGCCAGCAGTTTAAAACAGGGTTGGTCCTACGAGCAGTACTTC
cdr3_aa: CASSLKQGWSYEQYF
j_call: TRBJ2-7
v_call: TRBV12-3/TRBV12-4
d_call: NA
clone_size: many

cdr3_nt: TGTGCCAGCAGCCTCCTTCCCCTTGTCACGAACACCGGGGAGCTGTTTTTT
cdr3_aa: CASSLLPLVTNTGELFF
j_call: TRBJ2-2
v_call: TRBV7-9
d_call: NA
clone_size: many

cdr3_nt: TGTGCCAGTAGTCAAGTAATAGCGGGACCCTACAATGAGCAGTTCTTC
cdr3_aa: CASSQVIAGPYNEQFF
j_call: TRBJ2-1
v_call: TRBV19
d_call: TRBD2
clone_size: many

cdr3_nt: TGTGCCAGCAGCCAGTGGTACGAGCAGTACTTC
cdr3_aa: CASSQWYEQYF
j_call: TRBJ2-7
v_call: TRBV14
d_call: NA
clone_size: few

cdr3_nt: TGTGCCAGCAGTTACGTCGGGGGCGCAGTGGCTGCGGAAGCTTTCTTT
cdr3_aa: CASSYVGGAVAAEAFF
j_call: TRBJ1-1
v_call: TRBV6-5
d_call: NA
clone_size: many

cdr3_nt: TGTGCCAGCAGCAAAGGGATGGGACAGGGGGCGGCACCCCTCCACTTT
cdr3_aa: CASSKGMGQGAAPLHF
j_call: TRBJ1-6
v_call: TRBV21-1
d_call: NA
clone_size: NA

cdr3_nt: TGTGCCAGCAGCAGCGCCTCCAGCGGGATGGTGACCCAGTACTTC
cdr3_aa: CASSSASSGMVTQYF
j_call: TRBJ2-5
v_call: TRBV7-6
d_call: TRBD2
clone_size: NA

cdr3_nt: TGCGCCAGCAGCGAGTTACCGGGCCCTCCCCGGTACGAGCAGTACTTC
cdr3_aa: CASSELPGPPRYEQYF
j_call: TRBJ2-7
v_call: TRBV5-1
d_call: NA
clone_size: medium-sized

cdr3_nt: TGCAGCGTTGAAGGACAGGTTAGAACAGATACGCAGTATTTT
cdr3_aa: CSVEGQVRTDTQYF
j_call: TRBJ2-3
v_call: TRBV29-1
d_call: NA
clone_size: many

cdr3_nt: TGTGCCAGCAGCTTAGGGGCCCGACGGGACTTC
cdr3_aa: CASSLGARRDF
j_call: TRBJ2-7
v_call: TRBV7-2
d_call: NA
clone_size: many

cdr3_nt: TGTGCCAGCGGACAGTTAGGACAGGGATCGGATCAGCCCCAGCATTTT
cdr3_aa: CASGQLGQGSDQPQHF
j_call: TRBJ1-5
v_call: TRBV27
d_call: TRBD1
clone_size: many

cdr3_nt: TGTGCCAGCAGCTCGGGGATCGTGGATAATTCACCCCTCCACTTT
cdr3_aa: CASSSGIVDNSPLHF
j_call: TRBJ1-6
v_call: TRBV5-4
d_call: NA
clone_size: NA

cdr3_nt: TGTGCCAGCAGGCGAGGCTCCTACAATGAGCAGTTCTTC
cdr3_aa: CASRRGSYNEQFF
j_call: TRBJ2-1
v_call: TRBV7-9
d_call: NA
clone_size: many

cdr3_nt: TGTGCCAGCAGTTCCCTAGCGGGCGACGAAAACAATGAGCAGTTCTTC
cdr3_aa: CASSSLAGDENNEQFF
j_call: TRBJ2-1
v_call: TRBV28
d_call: TRBD2
clone_size: many

cdr3_nt: TGCGCCAGCAGTGAAACAGGGCCGGCGGGCGAGCAGTACTTC
cdr3_aa: CASSETGPAGEQYF
j_call: TRBJ2-7
v_call: TRBV10-1
d_call: NA
clone_size: few

cdr3_nt: TGCGCCAGCAGCGTGGGTCCCAACCACTCTGGAAACACCATATATTTT
cdr3_aa: CASSVGPNHSGNTIYF
j_call: TRBJ1-3
v_call: TRBV10-2
d_call: NA
clone_size: many

cdr3_nt: TGTGCCAGCAGTTTAGGACCCGGGACAGGACTATCCTACGAGCAGTACTTC
cdr3_aa: CASSLGPGTGLSYEQYF
j_call: TRBJ2-7
v_call: TRBV12-3/TRBV12-4
d_call: TRBD1
clone_size: few

cdr3_nt: TGCAGTGAAGCGGGAGAGATTTACAATGAGCAGTTCTTC
cdr3_aa: CSEAGEIYNEQFF
j_call: TRBJ2-1
v_call: TRBV20-1
d_call: TRBD2
clone_size: many

cdr3_nt: TGTGCCAGCAGCTTCACTAGACCGTGGGATACGCAGTATTTT
cdr3_aa: CASSFTRPWDTQYF
j_call: TRBJ2-3
v_call: TRBV11-2
d_call: NA
clone_size: NA

cdr3_nt: TGCGCCAGCAGCTTGGGACAGGGGGATAATCAGCCCCAGCATTTT
cdr3_aa: CASSLGQGDNQPQHF
j_call: TRBJ1-5
v_call: TRBV5-1
d_call: TRBD1
clone_size: many

cdr3_nt: TGTGCCAGCAGCTTGGGGACTAGCGGGAGGGGGAATGAGCAGTTCTTC
cdr3_aa: CASSLGTSGRGNEQFF
j_call: TRBJ2-1
v_call: TRBV7-2
d_call: TRBD2
clone_size: many

cdr3_nt: TGTGCCAGCAGCGTACTAGCGGGATTAGATACGCAGTATTTT
cdr3_aa: CASSVLAGLDTQYF
j_call: TRBJ2-3
v_call: TRBV7-2
d_call: TRBD2
clone_size: many

cdr3_nt: TGTGCCAGCAGCTCCCGGACAGGGACTCGGGACGAGCAGTACTTC
cdr3_aa: CASSSRTGTRDEQYF
j_call: TRBJ2-7
v_call: TRBV7-2
d_call: TRBD1
clone_size: many

cdr3_nt: TGTGCCAGCAGCTTAGACCGGGACGGTAGCAATCCGCCCCAGCATTTT
cdr3_aa: CASSLDRDGSNPPQHF
j_call: TRBJ1-5
v_call: TRBV5-6
d_call: NA
clone_size: NA

cdr3_nt: TGTGCCAGCAGCCCCCGTCAGCGGATTTTTAGGGGAGATACGCAGTATTTT
cdr3_aa: CASSPRQRIFRGDTQYF
j_call: TRBJ2-3
v_call: TRBV7-2
d_call: NA
clone_size: many

cdr3_nt: TGTGCCAGCAGCCCGACAGGAGGGGAGCTAGCCAAAAACATTCAGTACTTC
cdr3_aa: CASSPTGGELAKNIQYF
j_call: TRBJ2-4
v_call: TRBV5-5
d_call: NA
clone_size: many

cdr3_nt: TGTGCCAGCTCAAAGTCCGTCGGAGGTGGAGAGACCCAGTACTTC
cdr3_aa: CASSKSVGGGETQYF
j_call: TRBJ2-5
v_call: TRBV7-2
d_call: NA
clone_size: many

cdr3_nt: TGTGCCAGCACAAGAAGACAGGGGGTGAACACTGAAGCTTTCTTT
cdr3_aa: CASTRRQGVNTEAFF
j_call: TRBJ1-1
v_call: TRBV27
d_call: TRBD1
clone_size: NA

cdr3_nt: TGTGCCAGCAGTCAACAGGCGGAAAAACTGTTTTTT
cdr3_aa: CASSQQAEKLFF
j_call: TRBJ1-4
v_call: TRBV12-3/TRBV12-4
d_call: NA
clone_size: many

cdr3_nt: TGCAGTGCTAGTACGGGACTCGGGAGGAATGAGCAGTTCTTC
cdr3_aa: CSASTGLGRNEQFF
j_call: TRBJ2-1
v_call: TRBV20-1
d_call: TRBD2
clone_size: few

cdr3_nt: TGTGCCAGCAGCTTAGCGGGACCAAACACCGGGGAGCTGTTTTTT
cdr3_aa: CASSLAGPNTGELFF
j_call: TRBJ2-2
v_call: TRBV7-8
d_call: NA
clone_size: NA

cdr3_nt: TGTGCCAGCAGAGAGTCAGGGGTAATTTACGAGCAGTACTTC
cdr3_aa: CASRESGVIYEQYF
j_call: TRBJ2-7
v_call: TRBV27
d_call: NA
clone_size: medium-sized

cdr3_nt: TGCGCCAGCAGCTTGGCCCGGCGGGAGTGGGGGGAGACCCAGTACTTC
cdr3_aa: CASSLARREWGETQYF
j_call: TRBJ2-5
v_call: TRBV5-1
d_call: TRBD2
clone_size: many

cdr3_nt: TGTGCCAGCAGCTCAGACCGGGACAGTCCCAGAATTAAAGCCAAAAACATTCAGTACTTC
cdr3_aa: CASSSDRDSPRIKAKNIQYF
j_call: TRBJ2-4
v_call: TRBV11-2
d_call: TRBD1
clone_size: NA

cdr3_nt: TGTGCCAGCAGCTTATCAGGCGGGTTGGGCTACGAGCAGTACTTC
cdr3_aa: CASSLSGGLGYEQYF
j_call: TRBJ2-7
v_call: TRBV5-5
d_call: NA
clone_size: NA

cdr3_nt: TGTGCCAGCAGTCCCAACTACGAGCAGTACTTC
cdr3_aa: CASSPNYEQYF
j_call: TRBJ2-7
v_call: TRBV12-3/TRBV12-4
d_call: NA
clone_size: many

cdr3_nt: TGTGCCAGCAGCCCAAGGACTAGCGGGAATTCCTACAATGAGCAGTTCTTC
cdr3_aa: CASSPRTSGNSYNEQFF
j_call: TRBJ2-1
v_call: TRBV5-4
d_call: TRBD2
clone_size: NA

cdr3_nt: TGTGCCAGCAGCCAAGGATTCCCGTCAGGACAGGGGGTTTTCTTC
cdr3_aa: CASSQGFPSGQGVFF
j_call: TRBJ2-1
v_call: TRBV14
d_call: TRBD1
clone_size: medium-sized

cdr3_nt: TGTGCCAGCAGTTCGGGCCCGTTCGAGCAGTACTTC
cdr3_aa: CASSSGPFEQYF
j_call: TRBJ2-7
v_call: TRBV14
d_call: NA
clone_size: many

cdr3_nt: TGCAGTGCTGAGACTAGCGAGGGGCCCACAGATACGCAGTATTTT
cdr3_aa: CSAETSEGPTDTQYF
j_call: TRBJ2-3
v_call: TRBV20-1
d_call: TRBD2
clone_size: many

cdr3_nt: TGTGCCAGCAGTGCCCTTGGGGGCAGATCGTACTTC
cdr3_aa: CASSALGGRSYF
j_call: TRBJ2-7
v_call: TRBV6-4
d_call: NA
clone_size: many

cdr3_nt: TGTGCCAGCAGCCCCCAGGGACTTTCGGGTCGGAGTGAGCAGTTCTTC
cdr3_aa: CASSPQGLSGRSEQFF
j_call: TRBJ2-1
v_call: TRBV7-9
d_call: NA
clone_size: few